This entry concerns a single T cell receptor beta chain. Source study methods: Amplification with reference gene primers provided the estimates of nucleated cell counts. Some clones are missing from TCRdb's copy, which holds only in-frame ones; the method was immunoSEQ multiplex PCR. V, J and clone size were drawn from that table, and D and trimming were deduced from the DNA. The top ten clones hold 10% to 15% of a sample with about 160,000 clones, about 80% of them seen once. This entry belongs to a study of blood T cell repertoires in COVID-19. Study-level background: The United States, Italy and Spain were the sources of the acute and convalescent COVID-19 samples. Sample material is recorded as cDNA or gDNA derived from T cells, B-cell-depleted T cells, or PBMCs.

J was trimmed by 4 bases and V by 6 bases; bases with no gene match: 6. This CDR3 is 15 amino acids long. Germline CDR1 MDHEN, CDR2 SYDVKM. Sequencing was done on a sample of peripheral blood. The gene calls are TRBV28 and TRBJ1-5, with TRBD1 matching 10 bases. The sequence was obtained from a man aged 65 to 85 who had recovered from COVID-19. In DNA, the CDR3 is TGTGCCAGCAGCCCGTGGGGACAGGGGAATCAGCCCCAGCATTTT. Amino acids: CASSPWGQGNQPQHF.